Listed below are T cell receptor beta chains from one sample, sequenced in a study of blood T cell repertoires in COVID-19. TCRdb keeps only in-frame clones here, not all; method: immunoSEQ multiplex PCR. The sample shows about 160,000 clones, 70% to 90% of them seen only once. Sequenced material: peripheral blood. The receptors here all came from a woman aged 45 to 65 with COVID-19, enrolled during active disease. Both conserved end residues are part of each CDR3. The D gene is left open where the match is weak. Only some rows state a clone size, as once, few, many or a class for expanded clones.

cdr3_nt cdr3_aa v_call d_call clone_size j_call
TGCGCCAGCAGCCCGAATCCGACTAGCGGGGGTAATGAGCAGTTCTTC CASSPNPTSGGNEQFF TRBV4-1 TRBD2 - TRBJ2-1
TGCGCCAGCAGCTTCTCGCCAGGGTCGAACACTGAAGCTTTCTTT CASSFSPGSNTEAFF TRBV5-1 - - TRBJ1-1
TGTGCCAGCAGCTTAGTCGCTACAGGGGTTGAAAAACTGTTTTTT CASSLVATGVEKLFF TRBV11-2 TRBD1 - TRBJ1-4
TGTGCCAGCAGCGTCCGGGACAGTCGAAATCAGCCCCAGCATTTT CASSVRDSRNQPQHF TRBV6-2/TRBV6-3 TRBD1 - TRBJ1-5
TGCAGCGTAGGAGACCGGTTTCAGCCCCAGCATTTT CSVGDRFQPQHF TRBV29-1 - - TRBJ1-5
TGTGCCAGCAGTGATCCGGGACAGGGTTACTCTGAGCAGTTCTTC CASSDPGQGYSEQFF TRBV6-1 TRBD1 - TRBJ2-1
TGCAGCGGCCAGGGTAACTCCTACGAGCAGTACTTC CSGQGNSYEQYF TRBV29-1 - - TRBJ2-7
TGTGCCAGTAGCCCGGGTTCCGAGGGGAACACTGAAGCTTTCTTT CASSPGSEGNTEAFF TRBV19 - - TRBJ1-1
TGTGCCAGCAGTTCCTTCGCCTATAGCAATCAGCCCCAGCATTTT CASSSFAYSNQPQHF TRBV28 - - TRBJ1-5
TGTGCCACCAGTGACTGGACTAGCGGGGGAACCGGGGAGCTGTTTTTT CATSDWTSGGTGELFF TRBV24-1 TRBD2 once TRBJ2-2
TGTGCCAGCAGCTTATTGGACAGGGAAGAGACCCAGTACTTC CASSLLDREETQYF TRBV7-9 TRBD1 - TRBJ2-5
TGTGCCAGCAGCGTCGTCCACGGGAACACTGAAGCTTTCTTT CASSVVHGNTEAFF TRBV9 - - TRBJ1-1
TGTGCCAGCTCACCCGACAGGGATAGCTATGGCTACACCTTC CASSPDRDSYGYTF TRBV18 TRBD1 - TRBJ1-2
TGTGCCAGCAGTACGGGACAGGGAGGTGGCACCATATATTTT CASSTGQGGGTIYF TRBV6-5 TRBD1 - TRBJ1-3
TGTGCCACCCGGGACTTCTCCTACGAGCAGTACTTC CATRDFSYEQYF TRBV6-6 - - TRBJ2-7
TGTGCCAGCAGCAACCTTAGCGGGGGTATTTCGGAGCAGTTCTTC CASSNLSGGISEQFF TRBV4-2 TRBD2 once TRBJ2-1
TGTGCCAGCAGCTTAGGACAGACTTTTGAAGCTTTCTTT CASSLGQTFEAFF TRBV7-2 - once TRBJ1-1
TGTGCCAGCAGAAAGGGGTATGGGGAAAAACTGTTTTTT CASRKGYGEKLFF TRBV13 - - TRBJ1-4
TGCAGTGCTAGACAGGGTGAGACCCAGTACTTC CSARQGETQYF TRBV20-1 - once TRBJ2-5
TGCGCCAGCAGGCACGGAAAGGGGGCGGGTAATTCACCCCTCCACTTT CASRHGKGAGNSPLHF TRBV23-1 TRBD1 - TRBJ1-6
TGTGCCAGCAGCCCAGCCGGGACAGCTGACTACGAGCAGTACTTC CASSPAGTADYEQYF TRBV2 TRBD1 - TRBJ2-7
TGTGCCAGCAGCTGGGGGGCAACTAATGAAAAACTGTTTTTT CASSWGATNEKLFF TRBV7-8 - - TRBJ1-4
TGCGCCAGCAGCTTGTTGGGGGGTTCCTATAATTCACCCCTCCACTTT CASSLLGGSYNSPLHF TRBV5-1 - - TRBJ1-6
TGTGCCAGCAGCGGGGGACTAACCCGAGTCACAGATACGCAGTATTTT CASSGGLTRVTDTQYF TRBV5-4 TRBD2 - TRBJ2-3
TGTGCCAGCAGCGTAGGAGGGTGGACTAATGAAAAACTGTTTTTT CASSVGGWTNEKLFF TRBV9 - - TRBJ1-4
TGCGCCAGCAGCCAAGGACAGGGGCCCTCTGGAAACACCATATATTTT CASSQGQGPSGNTIYF TRBV4-1 TRBD1 - TRBJ1-3
TGTGCCAGCAGCCCCACAGGAAACACCGGGGAGCTGTTTTTT CASSPTGNTGELFF TRBV7-2 - - TRBJ2-2
TGTGCCACCGGATCTCATAGCGGGGGGCTCACCTACGAGCAGTACTTC CATGSHSGGLTYEQYF TRBV15 TRBD2 - TRBJ2-7
TGTGCCAGAAGCTTGGTCCCCTTTGGGGGGGGGCAGAACACCGGGGAGCTGTTTTTT CARSLVPFGGGQNTGELFF TRBV5-3 - - TRBJ2-2
TGCGCCAGCAGAAACACACAGCTGAACACTGAAGCTTTCTTT CASRNTQLNTEAFF TRBV5-1 - - TRBJ1-1
TGTGCCAGCAGGGTAGTCGAGAGAAACACTGAAGCTTTCTTT CASRVVERNTEAFF TRBV28 - once TRBJ1-1
TGTGCCAGCTCACCAGGGGTCCAGGGGGCTTTCTTT CASSPGVQGAFF TRBV18 - - TRBJ1-1
TGTGCCAGCAGCTCGAATCAGGGACAGCCCCAGCATTTT CASSSNQGQPQHF TRBV11-2 - - TRBJ1-5
TGTGCCAGCCAATCTCTAGGGAGGGAAAACACTGAAGCTTTCTTT CASQSLGRENTEAFF TRBV28 - - TRBJ1-1
TGTGCCAGCTCACCACCGGACAGCTCTGGAAACACCATATATTTT CASSPPDSSGNTIYF TRBV18 - - TRBJ1-3
TGTGCCTGGAGTGGGCGGGGGGGAAGTCAGGGTGGCGAGCAGTACTTC CAWSGRGGSQGGEQYF TRBV30 TRBD2 - TRBJ2-7
TGTGCCAGCAGTTTCAACAGGGACGAGCAGTACTTC CASSFNRDEQYF TRBV27 - - TRBJ2-7
TGTGCCAGCAGCGTAGTAGCGGGGGCCCCGAGCTCCTACAATGAGCAGTTCTTC CASSVVAGAPSSYNEQFF TRBV9 TRBD2 - TRBJ2-1
TGTGCCAGCAGCATGAGAACCGGGACAGTGCAAAAACTGTTTTTT CASSMRTGTVQKLFF TRBV21-1 - - TRBJ1-4
TGTGCCAGCTCACCCCCGGGACAGGGTAATTCACCCCTCCACTTT CASSPPGQGNSPLHF TRBV18 TRBD1 - TRBJ1-6
TGTGCCAGCTCACCCCCGACAGAAGAGACCCAGTACTTC CASSPPTEETQYF TRBV18 - - TRBJ2-5